The clone carrying this T cell receptor beta chain was seen once. This sample is drawn from a study of blood T cell repertoires in COVID-19. Profiled with immunoSEQ multiplex PCR; TCRdb holds only in-frame clones, not every one. Altogether 110,000 or so clones are present, around nine tenths being singletons, with the ten largest covering 8% to 9%. Trimming removed 2 bases from V and 5 bases from J; junction bases left unmatched: 5. Per the germline V gene, CDR1 is SGHTA and CDR2 is FQGTGA. The CDR3 is 15 residues long. The chain uses TRBV7-3 and TRBJ2-5; 10 nucleotides match TRBD1. Sequencing input: peripheral blood. This TCR derives from a woman in her seventies who had recovered from COVID-19. The CDR3 here is CASSLGQGGRETQYF. The CDR3, as DNA: TGTGCCAGCAGCTTAGGACAGGGGGGTCGGGAGACCCAGTACTTC.